Sequencing of this T cell receptor (beta chain) was carried out in a study of OX40 agonist ivuxolimab in advanced cancers. The overall study: It was permissible to have had prior anti-PD-1, anti-PD-L1 or anti-CTLA-4 therapy, and about 40% had some.

CDR3 length equals 15 residues. CDR1 is MNHEY and CDR2 is SVGAGI in the germline V gene. V lost 5 bases and J 1 base, leaving 15 bases between the germline ends. The study's findings and limits: Blood T cells, both CD4+ and CD8+, expanded clonally by week 6 at 0.1 to 3.0 mg/kg. The mean number of expanded clones was higher in CD8+ T cells than in CD4+.

The table came from immunoSEQ multiplex PCR; TCRdb's copy has only in-frame clones and leaves some out. The sample includes some 22,000 clones, over 60% of them seen just once. Comment on this clone: The antigen is unknown.

Material: CD4+ or CD8+ T cells sorted from blood, obtained in a trial of the OX40 agonist ivuxolimab. The TCR originated in an adult with an advanced solid tumor such as melanoma, head and neck, liver or kidney cancer. V is TRBV6-5 and J is TRBJ2-7, with D perhaps TRBD2 (6 bases). The CDR3 is CASSPHSGISYEQYF. In DNA, the CDR3 is TGTGCCAGCAGTCCCCATAGCGGTATTTCCTACGAGCAGTACTTC.